These 3 T cell receptor beta chains share one sample of origin, sequenced in a study of monozygotic twins with inflammatory bowel disease. Each CDR3 protein gets one entry in TCRdb, which reprocessed the 5' RACE reads and gives no DNA. In total, the table holds around 370,000 distinct CDR3 sequences. The material sequenced was blood. These receptors all come from a human donor with ulcerative colitis or Crohn's disease, or a healthy co-twin of an affected twin (not recorded which).

V and J are TRBV29-1 and TRBJ2-5; without DNA, the TCRdb call of TRBD2 cannot be checked. Germline V gives CDR1 SQVTM, CDR2 ANQGSEA. The CDR3 spans 13 residues. The CDR3 sequence: CSATTLGGETQYF.

The CDR3 protein is CASSTNEGYGEQYF. The V call is TRBV27, the J call TRBJ2-7; the TRBD1 assignment by TCRdb is unverifiable without DNA. CDR1 and CDR2 from the germline V gene are MNHEY and SMNVEV (reference sequence). There are 14 residues in the CDR3.

The chain combines TRBV28 with TRBJ2-3; TCRdb reports TRBD2, a call that lacks DNA to check it against. Germline V gives CDR1 MDHEN, CDR2 SYDVKM. CDR3 length equals 19 residues. The CDR3 reads CASSSGLAGALRSTDTQYF.